This T cell receptor beta chain is drawn from a study of radiation and T cells in renal cell carcinoma. Looking at the study overall: Nephrectomy followed 15 Gy stereotactic body radiation by 4 weeks. Study results and caveats: In blood, top tumor clones expanded by 2 weeks, shrinking by 4.

Measured with immunoSEQ multiplex PCR; TCRdb has only the in-frame clones, and not every one. The data contain approximately 100,000 clones, 75% to 90% of them singletons. The germline V gene has CDR1 SEHNR and CDR2 FQNEAQ (reference sequence). This CDR3 spans 17 amino acids. V lost 5 bases to trimming and J lost 0 bases; unmatched junction nucleotides: 4. Concerning this clone: Its specificity is not known.

As to time point: baseline pretreatment blood. Treatment of the sample: 15 Gy SBRT to primary tumor, nephrectomy 4 weeks later. The tumor was a clear cell renal cell carcinoma. Sequencing was performed on blood, taken from a patient whose treatment included radiotherapy and nephrectomy. This chain links TRBV7-9 with TRBJ2-1; 13 bases map to TRBD2. The TCR originated in a man aged 50 to 60 with renal cell carcinoma. The CDR3 here is CASSARTSGSSYNEQFF. The CDR3 DNA sequence: TGTGCCAGCAGCGCCCGGACTAGCGGGAGCTCCTACAATGAGCAGTTCTTC.